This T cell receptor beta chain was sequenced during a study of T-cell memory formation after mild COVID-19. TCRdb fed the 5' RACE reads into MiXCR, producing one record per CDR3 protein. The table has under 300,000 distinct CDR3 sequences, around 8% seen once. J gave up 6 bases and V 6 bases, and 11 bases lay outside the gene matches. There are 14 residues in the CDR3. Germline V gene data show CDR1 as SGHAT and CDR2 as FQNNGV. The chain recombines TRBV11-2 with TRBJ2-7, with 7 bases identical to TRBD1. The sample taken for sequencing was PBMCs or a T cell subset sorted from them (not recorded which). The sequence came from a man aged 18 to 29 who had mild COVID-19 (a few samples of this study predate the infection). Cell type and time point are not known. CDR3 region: CASRYSTGAGEQYF. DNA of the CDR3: TGTGCCAGCAGATACTCAACAGGGGCCGGCGAGCAGTACTTC.